This is a list of T cell receptor beta chains from one sample in a study of spatial heterogeneity in lung cancer. TCRdb ran MiXCR on the 5' RACE reads and lists one entry per CDR3 protein. The data hold about 94,000 distinct CDR3 sequences, with roughly 19% observed a single time. The sample here was PBMCs, taken at follow-up. The origin of the receptors is a male donor with early-stage non-small cell lung cancer. CDR3s include the opening cysteine and the closing phenylalanine or tryptophan. The D gene is left open where the match is weak. Part of the rows lack a size; the others show once, few, many or a class for expanded clones.

>TRBJ1-6|few|TRBV27|.
CASSNLYSPLHF
TGTGCCAGCAGCAATCTCTATTCACCCCTCCACTTT
>TRBJ2-7|many|TRBV19|TRBD2
CASSMSSGSSYEQYF
TGTGCCAGTAGTATGTCCAGCGGGAGCTCCTACGAGCAGTACTTC
>TRBJ1-1|.|TRBV4-2|.
CASSQEPSGQTARAFF
TGTGCCAGCAGCCAAGAACCTTCAGGGCAGACCGCGCGGGCTTTCTTT
>TRBJ2-3|.|TRBV25-1|.
CASQRDLADTQYF
TGTGCCAGCCAAAGGGACCTGGCAGATACGCAGTATTTT
>TRBJ2-1|many|TRBV7-6|.
CASSLRFAAGALNEQFF
TGTGCCAGCAGCTTACGGTTTGCGGCGGGGGCGCTCAATGAGCAGTTCTTC
>TRBJ1-1|.|TRBV7-2|.
CASSRRGVNTEAFF
TGTGCCAGCAGCCGTAGAGGAGTTAACACTGAAGCTTTCTTT
>TRBJ2-4|few|TRBV7-9|.
CASSSTTIQYF
TGTGCCAGCAGCTCGACTACCATTCAGTACTTC
>TRBJ1-1|few|TRBV11-2|TRBD1
CASSPPTGQGVNTEAFF
TGTGCCAGCAGCCCACCGACGGGACAGGGAGTAAACACTGAAGCTTTCTTT
>TRBJ2-5|.|TRBV9|TRBD2
CASSTLAGGPAETQYF
TGTGCCAGCAGCACCCTAGCGGGGGGCCCCGCAGAGACCCAGTACTTC
>TRBJ1-6|many|TRBV5-6|TRBD1
CASTQGQGAYSPLHF
TGTGCCAGCACCCAAGGACAGGGGGCATATTCACCCCTCCACTTT
>TRBJ2-7|.|TRBV20-1|TRBD2
CSAMGLAGYSDEQYF
TGCAGTGCTATGGGACTAGCGGGATATAGCGACGAGCAGTACTTC
>TRBJ1-6|many|TRBV20-1|.
CSALRGLGSPLHF
TGCAGTGCTCTCCGGGGGTTGGGTTCACCCCTCCACTTT
>TRBJ2-5|few|TRBV7-9|TRBD2
CASSLVLAGQETQYF
TGTGCCAGCAGCTTAGTCCTAGCGGGACAAGAGACCCAGTACTTC
>TRBJ1-5|.|TRBV7-2|TRBD1
CASSSSDRGGQPQHF
TGTGCCAGCAGCAGCTCGGACAGGGGAGGTCAGCCCCAGCATTTT
>TRBJ2-1|.|TRBV9|TRBD2
CASSVVGGSSEQFF
TGTGCCAGCAGCGTAGTGGGCGGGAGCTCTGAGCAGTTCTTC
>TRBJ2-1|.|TRBV5-4|.
CASSYAGAHEQFF
TGTGCCAGCAGCTACGCGGGGGCTCATGAGCAGTTCTTC
>TRBJ1-1|few|TRBV10-2|TRBD1
CASSEWDSTNTEAFF
TGCGCCAGCAGTGAGTGGGACAGTACAAACACTGAAGCTTTCTTT
>TRBJ2-7|.|TRBV11-2|.
CASSPSRDILTEQYF
TGTGCCAGCAGCCCGTCACGGGACATTCTGACCGAGCAGTACTTC
>TRBJ2-3|few|TRBV5-1|TRBD2
CASSPFLSGLGFTDTQYF
TGCGCCAGCAGCCCATTCCTTTCGGGACTAGGATTCACAGATACGCAGTATTTT
>TRBJ1-4|.|TRBV6-5|.
CASRRPGINEKLFF
TGTGCCAGCAGACGCCCGGGGATTAATGAAAAACTGTTTTTT
>TRBJ2-5|.|TRBV9|.
CASSVGTDEETQYF
TGTGCCAGCAGCGTAGGGACCGACGAAGAGACCCAGTACTTC
>TRBJ1-2|.|TRBV20-1|TRBD1
CSARADRDYGYTF
TGCAGTGCTAGAGCGGACAGGGACTATGGCTACACCTTC
>TRBJ2-7|.|TRBV19|.
CASSPRAQRQYYEQYF
TGTGCCAGTAGCCCCCGGGCCCAGCGACAATACTACGAGCAGTACTTC
>TRBJ2-3|few|TRBV5-4|TRBD1
CASSTGTGGAGADTQYF
TGTGCCAGCAGCACCGGGACAGGGGGCGCTGGGGCAGATACGCAGTATTTT